This TCR beta chain was observed in a study of cytomegalovirus exposure and HLA in healthy donors. Study outcomes and limitations: Associated with cytomegalovirus, according to the listing, were 164 TCR beta chains. Reports indicated that the classifier achieved high specificity and sensitivity in diagnosing cytomegalovirus status.

Worth noting for this clone: The antigen remains undetermined.

Method: immunoSEQ multiplex PCR; TCRdb's copy keeps in-frame clones and lacks some. The sample comprises about 360,000 clones, 80% to 90% of which are singletons, and under 0.95% rests with the top ten. The CDR3 loop spans 15 amino acids. Germline V CDR1 and CDR2: SGHVS, FQNEAQ. After removal of 1 base from V and 6 bases from J, the junction contained 6 bases not matched to a gene. This chain uses TRBV7-8 with TRBJ1-5; 7 bases fit TRBD1. Material: PBMCs. This TCR was sampled from a woman younger than 35 in good health and CMV-seronegative. The CDR3 nucleotides read TGTGCCAGCAGCTTAGACAGGGGAATATCTCAGCCCCAGCATTTT. As protein: CASSLDRGISQPQHF.